A selection of T cell receptor beta chains follows, all from one sample in a study of cytomegalovirus exposure and HLA in healthy donors. Measured with immunoSEQ multiplex PCR; TCRdb has only the in-frame clones, and not every one. In total, the table holds about 54,000 clones. The source material was PBMCs. These receptor sequences come from a woman aged 40 to 49 in good health and CMV-seronegative. Both conserved end residues are part of each CDR3. Each record gives: D gene, J gene, V gene, CDR3 DNA, CDR3 protein. D genes are given only for firm matches.

d_gene: TRBD1; j_gene: TRBJ1-6; v_gene: TRBV18; CDR3nt: TGTGCCAGCTCACGAAACCAGGGGGATAATTCACCCCTCCACTTT; CDR3aa: CASSRNQGDNSPLHF
d_gene: TRBD2; j_gene: TRBJ2-1; v_gene: TRBV11-2; CDR3nt: TGTGCCAGCAGCTCCCAAAGGGGAGGGAAGGACAATGAGCAGTTCTTC; CDR3aa: CASSSQRGGKDNEQFF
d_gene: TRBD2; j_gene: TRBJ2-7; v_gene: TRBV18; CDR3nt: TGTGCCAGCTCACCGGGACTAGCGGAAGTCTACGAGCAGTACTTC; CDR3aa: CASSPGLAEVYEQYF
d_gene: -; j_gene: TRBJ1-6; v_gene: TRBV4-1; CDR3nt: TGCGCCAGCAGCTCCGCGGCGTCCGATGACTATAATTCACCCCTACACTTT; CDR3aa: CASSSAASDDYNSPLHF
d_gene: -; j_gene: TRBJ1-2; v_gene: TRBV19; CDR3nt: TGTGCCAGTAGTACCCACAGGGAGTACACCTTC; CDR3aa: CASSTHREYTF
d_gene: TRBD1; j_gene: TRBJ2-7; v_gene: TRBV9; CDR3nt: TGTGCCAGTTCGCGGGGGACAGGGCGGTACGAGCAGTACTTC; CDR3aa: CASSRGTGRYEQYF
d_gene: -; j_gene: TRBJ1-4; v_gene: TRBV18; CDR3nt: TGTGCCAGCTCACCATTAGTGTCTAATGAAAAACTGTTTTTT; CDR3aa: CASSPLVSNEKLFF
d_gene: -; j_gene: TRBJ1-2; v_gene: TRBV5-6; CDR3nt: TGTGCCAGCAGCTTGGGCGGAAACTATGGCTACACCTTC; CDR3aa: CASSLGGNYGYTF
d_gene: -; j_gene: TRBJ2-7; v_gene: TRBV4-3; CDR3nt: TGCGCCAGCAGCCAAGGGCTAGCCTACGAGCAGTACTTC; CDR3aa: CASSQGLAYEQYF
d_gene: -; j_gene: TRBJ2-3; v_gene: TRBV4-2; CDR3nt: TGTGCCAGCAGCCAAGAAGGGGGGGGGCTTACAGATACGCAGTATTTT; CDR3aa: CASSQEGGGLTDTQYF
d_gene: TRBD1; j_gene: TRBJ1-2; v_gene: TRBV29-1; CDR3nt: TGCAGCGTTGGCCGGGACAGGTTATATGGCTACACCTTC; CDR3aa: CSVGRDRLYGYTF
d_gene: TRBD1; j_gene: TRBJ2-4; v_gene: TRBV28; CDR3nt: TGTGCCAGCAGGGACAGGGAAGGGGCCAAAAACATTCAGTACTTC; CDR3aa: CASRDREGAKNIQYF
d_gene: -; j_gene: TRBJ1-4; v_gene: TRBV7-2; CDR3nt: TGTGCCAGCAGCTTAGGCACAGGGATAAGTGAAAAACTGTTTTTT; CDR3aa: CASSLGTGISEKLFF
d_gene: -; j_gene: TRBJ2-1; v_gene: TRBV7-9; CDR3nt: TGTGCCAGCAGCCTAGTATCCGGTCCGGATAGGGGTGAGCAGTTCTTC; CDR3aa: CASSLVSGPDRGEQFF
d_gene: TRBD1; j_gene: TRBJ2-5; v_gene: TRBV5-6; CDR3nt: TGTGCCAGCAGCTTGCCGACAGGGGGAGAGACCCAGTACTTC; CDR3aa: CASSLPTGGETQYF
d_gene: -; j_gene: TRBJ2-7; v_gene: TRBV28; CDR3nt: TGTGCCAGCTCGGCAGGGCCATACGAGCAGTACTTC; CDR3aa: CASSAGPYEQYF
d_gene: -; j_gene: TRBJ1-5; v_gene: TRBV6-5; CDR3nt: TGTGCCAGCAGTTACGGGCAAAATAGCAATCAGCCCCAGCATTTT; CDR3aa: CASSYGQNSNQPQHF
d_gene: TRBD1; j_gene: TRBJ2-3; v_gene: TRBV19; CDR3nt: TGTGCCAGTGAACCGGGACAGAGCACAGATACGCAGTATTTT; CDR3aa: CASEPGQSTDTQYF
d_gene: TRBD2; j_gene: TRBJ2-7; v_gene: TRBV2; CDR3nt: TGTGCCAGCACAGCGGGAACTACCTACGAGCAGTACTTC; CDR3aa: CASTAGTTYEQYF
d_gene: -; j_gene: TRBJ1-2; v_gene: TRBV11-1; CDR3nt: TGTGCCAGCAGCGCGGGACTTCAAACTAACTATGGCTACACCTTC; CDR3aa: CASSAGLQTNYGYTF
d_gene: -; j_gene: TRBJ2-1; v_gene: TRBV18; CDR3nt: TGTGCCAGCTTTGAAGGGACACCCGCACAAGACAATGAGCAGTTCTTC; CDR3aa: CASFEGTPAQDNEQFF
d_gene: -; j_gene: TRBJ2-5; v_gene: TRBV7-9; CDR3nt: TGTGCCAGCAGCTTATTCCCGGGAGTGAAGACCCAGTACTTC; CDR3aa: CASSLFPGVKTQYF
d_gene: TRBD2; j_gene: TRBJ2-1; v_gene: TRBV18; CDR3nt: TGTGCCAGCTCACCAGGGACTAGGATGGGGGATGAGCAGTTCTTC; CDR3aa: CASSPGTRMGDEQFF
d_gene: -; j_gene: TRBJ2-2; v_gene: TRBV29-1; CDR3nt: TGCAGCGTCGGGGGACTTACTAACACCGGGGAGCTGTTTTTT; CDR3aa: CSVGGLTNTGELFF
d_gene: TRBD1; j_gene: TRBJ2-7; v_gene: TRBV19; CDR3nt: TGTGCCAGTACCCCGGGACAGGCCTACGAGCAGTACTTC; CDR3aa: CASTPGQAYEQYF
d_gene: -; j_gene: TRBJ1-3; v_gene: TRBV7-8; CDR3nt: TGTGCCAGCAGCGCCCGGGGAGATGGAGGAAACACCATATATTTT; CDR3aa: CASSARGDGGNTIYF
d_gene: TRBD1; j_gene: TRBJ2-7; v_gene: TRBV7-3; CDR3nt: TGTGCCAGCAGCGCCGACAGGGTAGGGGAGCAGTACTTC; CDR3aa: CASSADRVGEQYF
d_gene: -; j_gene: TRBJ1-1; v_gene: TRBV29-1; CDR3nt: TGCAGCGCCTCCGGGGTCCTGGAAGCTTTCTTT; CDR3aa: CSASGVLEAFF
d_gene: -; j_gene: TRBJ2-2; v_gene: TRBV14; CDR3nt: TGTGCCAGCAGCCTTCAGGGGCTTGGCGGGGAGCTGTTTTTT; CDR3aa: CASSLQGLGGELFF
d_gene: -; j_gene: TRBJ2-4; v_gene: TRBV18; CDR3nt: TGTGCCAGCTCACCATCGGGGTTACTAGTCGCCCCCATTCAGTACTTC; CDR3aa: CASSPSGLLVAPIQYF
d_gene: -; j_gene: TRBJ1-1; v_gene: TRBV7-9; CDR3nt: TGTGCCAGCAGCTCCCGGACAGACCCTACACGAGAAGCTTTCTTT; CDR3aa: CASSSRTDPTREAFF
d_gene: -; j_gene: TRBJ1-1; v_gene: TRBV5-5; CDR3nt: TGTGCCAGCAGTTCTGCCAACAGTAACACTGAAGCTTTCTTT; CDR3aa: CASSSANSNTEAFF
d_gene: -; j_gene: TRBJ1-6; v_gene: TRBV30; CDR3nt: TGTGCCTGGGAGGGATTCTATAATTCACCCCTCCACTTT; CDR3aa: CAWEGFYNSPLHF
d_gene: -; j_gene: TRBJ1-5; v_gene: TRBV7-2; CDR3nt: TGTGCCAGCAGCCCTGGGTCGACGGGGCAGCCCCAGCATTTT; CDR3aa: CASSPGSTGQPQHF
d_gene: TRBD1; j_gene: TRBJ1-1; v_gene: TRBV7-8; CDR3nt: TGTGCCAGCAGCTTAGGAACAGGGGGGTCGGGGAAACGCCTGAACACTGAAGCTTTCTTT; CDR3aa: CASSLGTGGSGKRLNTEAFF
d_gene: TRBD2; j_gene: TRBJ2-4; v_gene: TRBV30; CDR3nt: TGTGCCTGGAGTGAGCTAGCGGCGGCCAAAAACATTCAGTACTTC; CDR3aa: CAWSELAAAKNIQYF
d_gene: TRBD1; j_gene: TRBJ1-6; v_gene: TRBV4-2; CDR3nt: TGTGCCAGCAGAGCAAGGGGGCGCCCACCCCTCCACTTT; CDR3aa: CASRARGRPPLHF
d_gene: -; j_gene: TRBJ1-5; v_gene: TRBV18; CDR3nt: TGTGCCAGCTCCCCGGGGGGGAATCAGCCCCAGCATTTT; CDR3aa: CASSPGGNQPQHF
d_gene: TRBD2; j_gene: TRBJ2-5; v_gene: TRBV5-1; CDR3nt: TGCGCCAGCAGAATCCAGCGGGGGAAGGGGGAGACCCAGTACTTC; CDR3aa: CASRIQRGKGETQYF
d_gene: -; j_gene: TRBJ2-1; v_gene: TRBV6-6; CDR3nt: TGTGCCAGCAGTAAAGAGGGTTTCGAGCAGTTCTTC; CDR3aa: CASSKEGFEQFF
d_gene: TRBD1; j_gene: TRBJ2-6; v_gene: TRBV9; CDR3nt: TGTGCCAGCAGCACGGACAGGGCCTCTGGGGCCAACGTCCTGACTTTC; CDR3aa: CASSTDRASGANVLTF
d_gene: -; j_gene: TRBJ2-2; v_gene: TRBV6-1; CDR3nt: TGTGCCAGCAGTGAAAGGTTTGTGACTACGACCGGGGAGCTGTTTTTT; CDR3aa: CASSERFVTTTGELFF
d_gene: -; j_gene: TRBJ2-7; v_gene: TRBV6-1; CDR3nt: TGTGCCAGCAGTGACGGGAGCGAGCAGTACTTC; CDR3aa: CASSDGSEQYF
d_gene: -; j_gene: TRBJ1-3; v_gene: TRBV9; CDR3nt: TGTGCCAGCAGCGTAGAGGGACTCGGCTTCTCTGGAAACACCATATATTTT; CDR3aa: CASSVEGLGFSGNTIYF
d_gene: -; j_gene: TRBJ2-7; v_gene: TRBV5-6; CDR3nt: TGTGCCAGCAGCCCGCCCGGGACACCCTCCTACGAGCAGTACTTC; CDR3aa: CASSPPGTPSYEQYF
d_gene: -; j_gene: TRBJ2-5; v_gene: TRBV6-5; CDR3nt: TGTGCCAGCAAGGAGCAGACAGCACAAGAGACCCAGTACTTC; CDR3aa: CASKEQTAQETQYF
d_gene: -; j_gene: TRBJ2-7; v_gene: TRBV12-2; CDR3nt: TGTGCAAGTCGCTTAGACGGGACTAGCGATAGCTCCTACGAGCAGTACTTC; CDR3aa: CASRLDGTSDSSYEQYF
d_gene: TRBD1; j_gene: TRBJ1-1; v_gene: TRBV6-5; CDR3nt: TGTGCCAGCAGTTCCATACAGACGACAGGGGAGGGAGCTTTCTTT; CDR3aa: CASSSIQTTGEGAFF
d_gene: TRBD1; j_gene: TRBJ2-7; v_gene: TRBV18; CDR3nt: TGTGCCAGCTCACCACCGAGGGACAGACCTGAGCAGTACTTC; CDR3aa: CASSPPRDRPEQYF
d_gene: TRBD1; j_gene: TRBJ1-1; v_gene: TRBV27; CDR3nt: TGTGCCAGCAGTTTAAGGGACAGACCTGAAGCTTTCTTT; CDR3aa: CASSLRDRPEAFF
d_gene: -; j_gene: TRBJ2-4; v_gene: TRBV18; CDR3nt: TGTGCCAGCTCACCAGCTATAGCCAAAAACATTCAGTACTTC; CDR3aa: CASSPAIAKNIQYF
d_gene: -; j_gene: TRBJ2-5; v_gene: TRBV7-2; CDR3nt: TGTGCCAGCGTGCGCGGCCCCAGACAAGAGACCCAGTACTTC; CDR3aa: CASVRGPRQETQYF
d_gene: -; j_gene: TRBJ1-6; v_gene: TRBV9; CDR3nt: TGTGCCAGCAGCGCGTACAGGGAAGGGAATTCACCCCTCCACTTT; CDR3aa: CASSAYREGNSPLHF
d_gene: -; j_gene: TRBJ2-7; v_gene: TRBV10-3; CDR3nt: TGTGCCATCATGGGAAGGGGCCTTAACGAGCAGTACTTC; CDR3aa: CAIMGRGLNEQYF
d_gene: -; j_gene: TRBJ2-5; v_gene: TRBV5-8; CDR3nt: TGTGCCACCAACCCGGGGGTAATCCAAGAGACCCAGTACTTC; CDR3aa: CATNPGVIQETQYF
d_gene: -; j_gene: TRBJ2-3; v_gene: TRBV29-1; CDR3nt: TGCAGCGTTGAGGGCTCGGTGGCGGATACGCAGTATTTT; CDR3aa: CSVEGSVADTQYF
d_gene: TRBD1; j_gene: TRBJ2-7; v_gene: TRBV5-1; CDR3nt: TGCGCCAGCAGCCCGAACCCCGGGACAGCCTACGAGCAGTACTTC; CDR3aa: CASSPNPGTAYEQYF